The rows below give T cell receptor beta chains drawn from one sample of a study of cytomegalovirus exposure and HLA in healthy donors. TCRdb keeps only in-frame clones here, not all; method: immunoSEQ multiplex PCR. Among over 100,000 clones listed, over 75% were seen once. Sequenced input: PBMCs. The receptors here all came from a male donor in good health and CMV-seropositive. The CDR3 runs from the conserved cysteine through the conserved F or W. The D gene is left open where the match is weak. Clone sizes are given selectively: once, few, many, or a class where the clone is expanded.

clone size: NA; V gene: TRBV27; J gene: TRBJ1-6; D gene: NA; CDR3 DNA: TGTGCCAGCAGTTCGACAGAACCGCTATCACCCCTCCACTTT; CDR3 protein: CASSSTEPLSPLHF
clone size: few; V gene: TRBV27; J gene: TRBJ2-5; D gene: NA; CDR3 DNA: TGTGCCAGCAGTCCATCAACAGGGGGGGAGATACAAGAGACCCAGTACTTC; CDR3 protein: CASSPSTGGEIQETQYF
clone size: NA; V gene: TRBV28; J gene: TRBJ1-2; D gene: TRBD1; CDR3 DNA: TGTGCCAGCCGGGGACAGGGAAGGGCTGGCTACACCTTC; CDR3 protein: CASRGQGRAGYTF
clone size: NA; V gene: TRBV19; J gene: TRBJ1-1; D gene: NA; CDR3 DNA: TGTGCCAGTAGTTTGCAGGCAACCCCGAACACTGAAGCTTTCTTT; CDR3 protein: CASSLQATPNTEAFF
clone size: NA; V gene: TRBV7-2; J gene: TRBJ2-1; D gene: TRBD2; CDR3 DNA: TGTGCCAGCAGCTTAGTGGCTAGCGGGTCCTACAATGAGCAGTTCTTC; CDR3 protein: CASSLVASGSYNEQFF
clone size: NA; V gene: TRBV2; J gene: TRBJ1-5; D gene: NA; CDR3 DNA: TGTGCCAGCAGCGCAGGGGCAGGTCAGCCCCAGCATTTT; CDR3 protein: CASSAGAGQPQHF
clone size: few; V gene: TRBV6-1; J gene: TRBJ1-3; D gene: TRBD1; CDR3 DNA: TGTGCCAGCAGTGAAGAAGAGGGACAGGGTGCAAACACCATATATTTT; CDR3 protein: CASSEEEGQGANTIYF
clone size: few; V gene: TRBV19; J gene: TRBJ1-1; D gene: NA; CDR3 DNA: TGTGCCAGTAGTAAAGGAGGGCGGTTGAACACTGAAGCTTTCTTT; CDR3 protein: CASSKGGRLNTEAFF
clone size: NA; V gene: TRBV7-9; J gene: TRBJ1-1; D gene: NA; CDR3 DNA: TGTGCCAGCAGCTTATTAGCCCAGGGTCGTGAAGCTTTCTTT; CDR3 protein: CASSLLAQGREAFF
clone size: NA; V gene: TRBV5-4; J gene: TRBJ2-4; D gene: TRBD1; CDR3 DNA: TGTGCCAGCAGTTCTGCGACAGGGGGCAGCAAAAACAGTCAGTACTTC; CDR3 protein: CASSSATGGSKNSQYF
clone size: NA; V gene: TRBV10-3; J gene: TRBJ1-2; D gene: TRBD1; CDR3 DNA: TGTGCCATCAGTGTGGACAGGCACACCCGGGGCTATGGCTACACCTTC; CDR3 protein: CAISVDRHTRGYGYTF
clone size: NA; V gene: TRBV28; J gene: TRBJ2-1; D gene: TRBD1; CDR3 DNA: TGTGCCAGCAGTGAAATAGGACAGGGGTCCTACAATGAGCAGTTCTTC; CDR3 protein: CASSEIGQGSYNEQFF
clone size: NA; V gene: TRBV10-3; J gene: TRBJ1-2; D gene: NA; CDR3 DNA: TGTGCCATCAATTCGGCGGGGGGGCCCGATGGCTACACCTTC; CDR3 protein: CAINSAGGPDGYTF
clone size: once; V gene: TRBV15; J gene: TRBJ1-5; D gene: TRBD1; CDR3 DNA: TGTGCCACCAGCAGGGCGACAGGGCGATTCGGCAATCAGCCCCAGCATTTT; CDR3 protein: CATSRATGRFGNQPQHF
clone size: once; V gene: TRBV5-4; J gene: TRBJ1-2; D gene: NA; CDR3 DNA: TGTGCCAGCAGCTTGGCGGATCGACAGACCTATGGCTACACCTTC; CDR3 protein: CASSLADRQTYGYTF
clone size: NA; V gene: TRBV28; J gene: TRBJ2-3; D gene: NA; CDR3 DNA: TGTGCCAGCCGTACCGGAGGGACAGATACGCAGTATTTT; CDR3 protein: CASRTGGTDTQYF